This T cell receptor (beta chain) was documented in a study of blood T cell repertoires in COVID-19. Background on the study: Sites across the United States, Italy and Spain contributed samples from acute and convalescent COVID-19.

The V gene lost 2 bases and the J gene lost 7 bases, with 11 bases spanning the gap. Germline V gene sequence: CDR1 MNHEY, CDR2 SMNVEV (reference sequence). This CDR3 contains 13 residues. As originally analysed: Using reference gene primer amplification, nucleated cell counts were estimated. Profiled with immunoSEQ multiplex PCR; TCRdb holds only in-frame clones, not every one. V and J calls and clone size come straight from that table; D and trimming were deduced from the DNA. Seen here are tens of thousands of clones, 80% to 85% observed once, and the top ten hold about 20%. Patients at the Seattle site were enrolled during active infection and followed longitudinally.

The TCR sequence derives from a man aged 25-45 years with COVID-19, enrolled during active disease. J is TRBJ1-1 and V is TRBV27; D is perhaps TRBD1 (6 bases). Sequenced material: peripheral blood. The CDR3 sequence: CASSLGQTREAFF. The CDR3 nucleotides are TGTGCCAGCAGTTTAGGACAGACCCGTGAAGCTTTCTTT.